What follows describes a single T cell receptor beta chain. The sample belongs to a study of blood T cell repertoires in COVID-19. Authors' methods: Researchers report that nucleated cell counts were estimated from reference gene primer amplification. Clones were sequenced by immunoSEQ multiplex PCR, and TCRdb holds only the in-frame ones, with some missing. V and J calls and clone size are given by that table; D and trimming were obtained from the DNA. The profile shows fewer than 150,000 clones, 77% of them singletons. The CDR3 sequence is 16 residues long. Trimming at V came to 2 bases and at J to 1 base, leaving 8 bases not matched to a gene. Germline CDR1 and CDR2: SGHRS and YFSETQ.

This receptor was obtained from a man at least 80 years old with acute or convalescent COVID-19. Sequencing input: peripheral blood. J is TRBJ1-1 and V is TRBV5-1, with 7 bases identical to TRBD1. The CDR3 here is CASSFMGQFTNTEAFF. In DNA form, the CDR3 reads TGCGCCAGCAGCTTTATGGGACAGTTTACGAACACTGAAGCTTTCTTT.